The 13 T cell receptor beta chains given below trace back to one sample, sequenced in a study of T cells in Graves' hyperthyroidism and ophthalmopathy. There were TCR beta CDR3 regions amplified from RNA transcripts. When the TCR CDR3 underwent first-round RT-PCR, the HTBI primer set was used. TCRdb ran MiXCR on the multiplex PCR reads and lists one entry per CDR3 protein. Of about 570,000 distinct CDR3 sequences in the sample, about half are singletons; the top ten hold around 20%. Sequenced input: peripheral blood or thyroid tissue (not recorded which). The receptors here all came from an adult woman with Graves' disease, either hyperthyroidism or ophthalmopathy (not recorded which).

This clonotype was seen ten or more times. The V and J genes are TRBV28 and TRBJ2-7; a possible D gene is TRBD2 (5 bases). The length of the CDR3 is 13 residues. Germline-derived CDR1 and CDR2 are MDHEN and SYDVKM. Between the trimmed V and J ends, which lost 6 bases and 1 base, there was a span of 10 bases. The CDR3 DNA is TGTGCCAGCAGCTTTCGCGGGTCCTACGAGCAGTACTTC. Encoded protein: CASSFRGSYEQYF.

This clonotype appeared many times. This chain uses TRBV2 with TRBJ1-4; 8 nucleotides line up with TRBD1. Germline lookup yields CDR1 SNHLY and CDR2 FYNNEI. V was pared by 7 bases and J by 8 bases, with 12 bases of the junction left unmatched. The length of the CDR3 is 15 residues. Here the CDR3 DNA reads TGTGCCAGCACGTACAGGGGGTCAGTCTGGGAAAAACTGTTTTTT. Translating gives CASTYRGSVWEKLFF. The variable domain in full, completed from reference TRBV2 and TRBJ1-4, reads EPEVTQTPSHQVTQMGQEVILRCVPISNHLYFYWYRQILGQKVEFLVSFYNNEISEKSEIFDDQFSVERPDGSNFTLKIRSTKLEDSAMYFCASTYRGSVWEKLFFGSGTQLSVL.

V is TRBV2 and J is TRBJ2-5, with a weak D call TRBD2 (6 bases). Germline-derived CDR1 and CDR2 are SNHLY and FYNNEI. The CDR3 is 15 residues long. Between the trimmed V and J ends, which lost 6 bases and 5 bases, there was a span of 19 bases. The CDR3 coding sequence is TGTGCCAGCAGCCTACAGGAGGGGACGGTCGAGACCCAGTACTTC. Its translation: CASSLQEGTVETQYF.

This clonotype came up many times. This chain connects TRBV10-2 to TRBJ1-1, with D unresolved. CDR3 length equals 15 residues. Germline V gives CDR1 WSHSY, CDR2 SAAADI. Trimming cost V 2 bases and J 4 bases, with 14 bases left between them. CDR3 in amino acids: CASSEEGLLFTEAFF. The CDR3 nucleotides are TGCGCCAGCAGTGAGGAGGGTTTATTGTTCACTGAAGCTTTCTTT.

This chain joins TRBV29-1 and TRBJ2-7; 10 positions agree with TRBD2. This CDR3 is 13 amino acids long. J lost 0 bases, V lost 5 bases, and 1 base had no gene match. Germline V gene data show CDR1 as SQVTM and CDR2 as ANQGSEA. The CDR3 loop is CSVSGGDSYEQYF. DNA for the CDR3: TGCAGCGTTAGCGGGGGGGACTCCTACGAGCAGTACTTC.

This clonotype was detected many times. The CDR3 nucleotides are TGTGCCAGCATTCCCGCAGGGGGCAGACACTACGAGCAGTACTTC. Residues: CASIPAGGRHYEQYF. The rearrangement uses TRBV6-5 and TRBJ2-7, with TRBD1 matching 8 bases. Germline V CDR1 and CDR2: MNHEY, SVGAGI. J lost 3 bases, V lost 7 bases, and 11 bases had no gene match. The CDR3 contains 15 residues.

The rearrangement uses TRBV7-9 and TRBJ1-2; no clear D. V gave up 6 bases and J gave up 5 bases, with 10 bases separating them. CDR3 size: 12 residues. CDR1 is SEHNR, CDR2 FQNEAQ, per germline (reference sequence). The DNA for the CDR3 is TGTGCCAGCAGACACAAAGGGTATGGCTACACCTTC. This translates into CASRHKGYGYTF. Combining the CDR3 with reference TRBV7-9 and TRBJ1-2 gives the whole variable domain DTGVSQNPRHKITKRGQNVTFRCDPISEHNRLYWYRQTLGQGPEFLTYFQNEAQLEKSRLLSDRFSAERPKGSFSTLEIQRTEQGDSAMYLCASRHKGYGYTFGSGTRLTVV.

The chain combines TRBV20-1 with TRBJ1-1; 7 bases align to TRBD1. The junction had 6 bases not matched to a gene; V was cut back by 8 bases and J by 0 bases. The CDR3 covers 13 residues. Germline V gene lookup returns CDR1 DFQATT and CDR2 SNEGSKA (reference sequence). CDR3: CSHRGPLNTEAFF. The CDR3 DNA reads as TGCAGTCATAGGGGGCCTCTGAACACTGAAGCTTTCTTT.

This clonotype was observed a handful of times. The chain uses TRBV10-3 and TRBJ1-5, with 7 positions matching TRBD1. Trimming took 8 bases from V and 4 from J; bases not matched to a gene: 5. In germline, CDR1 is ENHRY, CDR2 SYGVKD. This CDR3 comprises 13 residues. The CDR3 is CAIRDSQNQPQHF. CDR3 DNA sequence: TGTGCCATCCGGGACAGCCAGAATCAGCCCCAGCATTTT.

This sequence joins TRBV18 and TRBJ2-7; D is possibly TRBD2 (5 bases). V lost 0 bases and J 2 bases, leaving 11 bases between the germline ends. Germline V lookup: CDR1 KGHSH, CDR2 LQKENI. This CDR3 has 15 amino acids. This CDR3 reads CASSPPVAGTYEQYF. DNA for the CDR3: TGTGCCAGCTCACCACCGGTGGCGGGTACCTACGAGCAGTACTTC.

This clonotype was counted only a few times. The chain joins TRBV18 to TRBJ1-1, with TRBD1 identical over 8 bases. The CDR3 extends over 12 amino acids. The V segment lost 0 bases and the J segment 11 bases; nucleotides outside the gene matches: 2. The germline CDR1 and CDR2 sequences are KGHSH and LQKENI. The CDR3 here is CASSPPTGEAFF. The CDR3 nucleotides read TGTGCCAGCTCACCACCGACAGGGGAGGCTTTCTTT.

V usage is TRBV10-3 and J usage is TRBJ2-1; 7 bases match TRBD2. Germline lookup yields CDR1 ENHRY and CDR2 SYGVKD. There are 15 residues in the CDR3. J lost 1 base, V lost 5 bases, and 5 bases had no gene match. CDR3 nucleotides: TGTGCCATCAGTTCAGCGGGAAGTTCCTACAATGAGCAGTTCTTC. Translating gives CAISSAGSSYNEQFF.

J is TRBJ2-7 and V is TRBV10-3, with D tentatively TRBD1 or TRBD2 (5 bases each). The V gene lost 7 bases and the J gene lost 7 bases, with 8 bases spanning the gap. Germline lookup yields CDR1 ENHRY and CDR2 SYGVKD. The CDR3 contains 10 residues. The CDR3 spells CAIKGTEQYF. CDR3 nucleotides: TGTGCCATCAAGGGGACGGAGCAGTACTTC.